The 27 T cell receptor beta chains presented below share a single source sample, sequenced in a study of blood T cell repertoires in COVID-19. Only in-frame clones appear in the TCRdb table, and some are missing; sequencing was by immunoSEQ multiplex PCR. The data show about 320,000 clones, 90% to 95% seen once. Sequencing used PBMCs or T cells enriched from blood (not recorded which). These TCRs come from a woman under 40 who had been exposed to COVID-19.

The CDR3 is CASRRRGPGFADTQYF. DNA for the CDR3: TGTGCCAGTAGACGGCGGGGGCCGGGGTTCGCAGATACGCAGTATTTT. This chain links TRBV19 with TRBJ2-3, with a tentative D call TRBD2 (7 bases). The CDR3 is made up of 16 amino acids. Germline V lookup: CDR1 LNHDA, CDR2 SQIVND (reference sequence). V was pared by 6 bases and J by 4 bases, with 20 bases between.

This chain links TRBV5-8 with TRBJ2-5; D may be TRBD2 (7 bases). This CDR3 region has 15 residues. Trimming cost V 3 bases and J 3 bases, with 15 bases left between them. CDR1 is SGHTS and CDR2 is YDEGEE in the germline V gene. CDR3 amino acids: CASSSGRGRKETQYF. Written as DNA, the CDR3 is TGTGCCAGCAGCTCGGGGAGGGGGAGAAAAGAGACCCAGTACTTC. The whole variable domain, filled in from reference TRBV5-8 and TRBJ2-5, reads EAGVTQSPTHLIKTRGQQATLRCSPISGHTSVYWYQQALGLGLQFLLWYDEGEERNRGNFPPRFSGRQFPNYSSELNVNALELEDSALYLCASSSGRGRKETQYFGPGTRLLVL.

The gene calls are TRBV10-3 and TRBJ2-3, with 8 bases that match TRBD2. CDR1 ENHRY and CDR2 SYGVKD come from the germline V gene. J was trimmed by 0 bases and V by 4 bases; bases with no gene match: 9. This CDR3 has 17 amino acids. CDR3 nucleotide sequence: TGTGCCATCAGTGTCGGCGGGGGGTCTGCTAGCACAGATACGCAGTATTTT. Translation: CAISVGGGSASTDTQYF.

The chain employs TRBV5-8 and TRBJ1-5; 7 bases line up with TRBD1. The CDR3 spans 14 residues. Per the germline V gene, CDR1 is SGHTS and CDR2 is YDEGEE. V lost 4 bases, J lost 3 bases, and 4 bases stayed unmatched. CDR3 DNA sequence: TGTGCCAGCAGCGCGGGACAGTTCAATCAGCCCCAGCATTTT. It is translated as CASSAGQFNQPQHF.

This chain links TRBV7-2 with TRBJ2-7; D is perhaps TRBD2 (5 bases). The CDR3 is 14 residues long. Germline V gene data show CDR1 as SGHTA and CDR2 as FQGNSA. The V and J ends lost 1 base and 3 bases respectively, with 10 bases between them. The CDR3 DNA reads TGTGCCAGCAGCTTAGGTAGAGACTACTACGAGCAGTACTTC. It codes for CASSLGRDYYEQYF.

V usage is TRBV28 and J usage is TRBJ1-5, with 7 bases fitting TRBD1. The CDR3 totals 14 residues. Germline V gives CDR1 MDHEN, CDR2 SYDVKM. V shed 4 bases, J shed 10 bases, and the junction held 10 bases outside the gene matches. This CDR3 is CASSSLDRAGPQHF. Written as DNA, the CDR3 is TGTGCCAGCAGTTCCCTCGACAGGGCGGGCCCCCAGCATTTT.

CDR3 loop: CARSSLVTSGGIYNEQFF. The CDR3 DNA reads as TGTGCCAGAAGCTCGCTCGTTACTAGCGGGGGCATCTACAATGAGCAGTTCTTC. This chain connects TRBV5-3 to TRBJ2-1, with 11 bases fitting TRBD2. TRBV5-3 is treated as an ORF (open reading frame) with a function not yet certain. V lost 3 bases and J lost 3; bases outside the gene matches: 11. This CDR3 has 18 residues.

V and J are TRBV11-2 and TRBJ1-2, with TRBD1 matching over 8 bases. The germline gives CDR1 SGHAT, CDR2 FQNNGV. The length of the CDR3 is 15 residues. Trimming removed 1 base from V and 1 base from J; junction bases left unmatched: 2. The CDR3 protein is CASSLGTGINYGYTF. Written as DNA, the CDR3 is TGTGCCAGCAGCTTAGGGACAGGGATTAACTATGGCTACACCTTC.

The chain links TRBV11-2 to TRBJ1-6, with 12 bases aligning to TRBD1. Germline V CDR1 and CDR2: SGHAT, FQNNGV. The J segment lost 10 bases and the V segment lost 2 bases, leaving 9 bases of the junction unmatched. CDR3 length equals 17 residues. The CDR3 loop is CASSLRDRGRVGSPLHF. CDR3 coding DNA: TGTGCCAGCAGCTTAAGGGACAGGGGGCGAGTTGGCTCACCCCTCCACTTT.

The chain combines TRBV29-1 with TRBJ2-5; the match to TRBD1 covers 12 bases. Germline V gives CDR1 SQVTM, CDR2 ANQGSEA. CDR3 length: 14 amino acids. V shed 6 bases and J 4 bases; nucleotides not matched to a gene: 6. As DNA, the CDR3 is TGCAGCGTGCCCGGGACAGGGGGCTTAGAGACCCAGTACTTC. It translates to CSVPGTGGLETQYF.

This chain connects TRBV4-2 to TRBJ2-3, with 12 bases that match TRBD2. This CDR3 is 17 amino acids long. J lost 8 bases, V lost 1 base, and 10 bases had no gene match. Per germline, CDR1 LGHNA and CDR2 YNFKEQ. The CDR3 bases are TGTGCCAGCAGCCAAGTCCTCCCTAGCGGGGGGGCGGGTACGCAGTATTTT. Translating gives CASSQVLPSGGAGTQYF.

This chain's CDR3 is CASRSGEGYSPLHF. The CDR3 DNA sequence: TGTGCCAGCAGGTCAGGGGAGGGCTACTCACCCCTCCACTTT. This sequence joins TRBV27 and TRBJ1-6; D is possibly TRBD1 (6 bases). The CDR3 totals 14 residues. From germline, CDR1 is MNHEY and CDR2 SMNVEV (reference sequence). V gave up 6 bases and J gave up 10 bases, with 16 bases separating them.

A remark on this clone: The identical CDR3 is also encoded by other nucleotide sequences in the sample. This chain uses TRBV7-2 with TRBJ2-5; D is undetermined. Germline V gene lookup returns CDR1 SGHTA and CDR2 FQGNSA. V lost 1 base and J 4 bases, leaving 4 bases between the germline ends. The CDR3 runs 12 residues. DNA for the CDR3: TGTGCCAGCAGCTTAGATCGAGAGACCCAGTACTTC. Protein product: CASSLDRETQYF.

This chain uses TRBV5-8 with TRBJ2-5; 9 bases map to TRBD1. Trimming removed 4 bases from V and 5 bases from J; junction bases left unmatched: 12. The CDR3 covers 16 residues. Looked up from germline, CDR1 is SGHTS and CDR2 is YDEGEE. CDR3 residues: CASSPAWGQGGETQYF. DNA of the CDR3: TGTGCCAGCAGCCCAGCTTGGGGACAGGGTGGGGAGACCCAGTACTTC.

This CDR3 is CASSVESAGGSTDTQYF. CDR3 nucleotides: TGTGCCAGCAGCGTAGAGTCAGCGGGGGGAAGCACAGATACGCAGTATTTT. The chain combines TRBV9 with TRBJ2-3; 9 nucleotides agree with TRBD2. After removal of 0 bases from V and 0 bases from J, the junction contained 5 bases not matched to a gene. CDR1 and CDR2 (germline): SGDLS, YYNGEE. CDR3 length: 17 amino acids. Based on the CDR3 plus reference TRBV9 and TRBJ2-3, the full variable domain is DSGVTQTPKHLITATGQRVTLRCSPRSGDLSVYWYQQSLDQGLQFLIQYYNGEERAKGNILERFSAQQFPDLHSELNLSSLELGDSALYFCASSVESAGGSTDTQYFGPGTRLTVL.

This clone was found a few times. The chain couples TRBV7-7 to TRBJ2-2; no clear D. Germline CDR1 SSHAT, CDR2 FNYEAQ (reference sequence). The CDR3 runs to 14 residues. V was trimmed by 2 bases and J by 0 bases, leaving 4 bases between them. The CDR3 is CASSLQTNTGELFF. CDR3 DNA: TGTGCCAGCAGCTTACAGACGAACACCGGGGAGCTGTTTTTT.

CDR3 nucleotide sequence: TGTGCCAGTAGTACGGGGGACAGGGTAAATTCACCCCTCCACTTT. This gives the protein CASSTGDRVNSPLHF. The rearrangement uses TRBV19 and TRBJ1-6; the match to TRBD1 covers 9 bases. This CDR3 has 15 amino acids. The V gene end was trimmed by 4 bases and the J gene end by 7 bases; junction bases not matched to a gene: 5. Germline-derived CDR1 and CDR2 are LNHDA and SQIVND (reference sequence). The full variable domain, with the rest looked up from reference TRBV19 and TRBJ1-6, is DGGITQSPKYLFRKEGQNVTLSCEQNLNHDAMYWYRQDPGQGLRLIYYSQIVNDFQKGDIAEGYSVSREKKESFPLTVTSAQKNPTAFYLCASSTGDRVNSPLHFGNGTRLTVT.

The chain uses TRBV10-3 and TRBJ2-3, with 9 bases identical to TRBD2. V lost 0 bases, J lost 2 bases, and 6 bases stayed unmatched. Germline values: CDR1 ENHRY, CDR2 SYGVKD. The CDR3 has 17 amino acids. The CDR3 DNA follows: TGTGCCATCAGTGAGTCGAGCGGGGGGCCCCCCACAGATACGCAGTATTTT. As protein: CAISESSGGPPTDTQYF.

The CDR3 spells CASSVGQNTEAFF. The CDR3 region has the DNA TGTGCCAGTAGTGTCGGACAGAACACTGAAGCTTTCTTT. V and J are TRBV19 and TRBJ1-1, with D possibly TRBD1 on 5 matching bases. V shed 5 bases and J shed 1 base, with 8 bases lying between them. The germline CDR1 and CDR2 sequences are LNHDA and SQIVND (reference sequence). The CDR3 sequence is 13 residues long.

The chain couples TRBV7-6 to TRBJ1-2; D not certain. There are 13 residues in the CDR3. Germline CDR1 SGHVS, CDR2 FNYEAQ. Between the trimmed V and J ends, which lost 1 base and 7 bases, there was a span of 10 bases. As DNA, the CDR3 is TGTGCCAGCAGCTTAGTGGGCATTGGTGGCTACACCTTC. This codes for CASSLVGIGGYTF.

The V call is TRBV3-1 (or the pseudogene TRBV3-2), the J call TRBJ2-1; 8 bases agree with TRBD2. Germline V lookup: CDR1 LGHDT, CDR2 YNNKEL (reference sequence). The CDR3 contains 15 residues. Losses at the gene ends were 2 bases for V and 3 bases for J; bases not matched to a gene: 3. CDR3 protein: CASSQWAGGYNEQFF. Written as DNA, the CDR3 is TGTGCCAGCAGCCAATGGGCGGGGGGCTACAATGAGCAGTTCTTC.

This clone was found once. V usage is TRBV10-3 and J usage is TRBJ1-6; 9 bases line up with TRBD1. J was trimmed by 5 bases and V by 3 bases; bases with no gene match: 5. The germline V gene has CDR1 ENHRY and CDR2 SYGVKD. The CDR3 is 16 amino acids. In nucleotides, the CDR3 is TGTGCCATCAGTGACGAAAACAGGGGGCATAATTCACCCCTCCACTTT. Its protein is CAISDENRGHNSPLHF.

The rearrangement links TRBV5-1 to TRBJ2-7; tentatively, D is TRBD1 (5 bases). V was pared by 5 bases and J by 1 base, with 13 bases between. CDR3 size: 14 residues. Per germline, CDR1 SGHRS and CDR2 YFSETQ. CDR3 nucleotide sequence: TGCGCCAGCAGTTTAAGTACAGGATCCTACGAGCAGTACTTC. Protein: CASSLSTGSYEQYF.

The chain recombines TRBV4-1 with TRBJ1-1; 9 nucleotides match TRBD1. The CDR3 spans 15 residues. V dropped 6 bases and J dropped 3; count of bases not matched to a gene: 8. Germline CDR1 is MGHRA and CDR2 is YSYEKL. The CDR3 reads CASRLSGTGHTEAFF. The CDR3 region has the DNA TGCGCCAGCAGGCTTTCCGGGACAGGGCACACTGAAGCTTTCTTT.

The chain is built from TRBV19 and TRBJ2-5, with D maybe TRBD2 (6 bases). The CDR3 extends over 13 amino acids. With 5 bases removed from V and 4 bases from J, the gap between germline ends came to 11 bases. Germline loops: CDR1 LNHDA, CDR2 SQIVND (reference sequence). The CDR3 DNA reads TGTGCCAGTAGTCTTCGGGGAGGAGAGACCCAGTACTTC. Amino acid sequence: CASSLRGGETQYF. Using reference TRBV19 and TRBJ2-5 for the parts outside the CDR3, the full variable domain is DGGITQSPKYLFRKEGQNVTLSCEQNLNHDAMYWYRQDPGQGLRLIYYSQIVNDFQKGDIAEGYSVSREKKESFPLTVTSAQKNPTAFYLCASSLRGGETQYFGPGTRLLVL.

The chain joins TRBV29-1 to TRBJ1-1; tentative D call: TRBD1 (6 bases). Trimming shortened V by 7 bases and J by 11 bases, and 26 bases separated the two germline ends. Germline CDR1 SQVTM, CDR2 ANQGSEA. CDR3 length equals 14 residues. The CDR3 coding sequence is TGCAGCGCTAAAGCCGGGGACAAGGGCTTTAGGGCTTTCTTT. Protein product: CSAKAGDKGFRAFF.

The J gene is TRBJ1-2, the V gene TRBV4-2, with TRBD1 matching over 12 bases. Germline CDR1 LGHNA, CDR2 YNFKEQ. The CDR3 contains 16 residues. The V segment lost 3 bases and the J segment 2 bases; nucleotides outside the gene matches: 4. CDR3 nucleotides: TGTGCCAGCAGCCAGACCGGGACAGGGGGCAACTATGGCTACACCTTC. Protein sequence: CASSQTGTGGNYGYTF.